The clone carrying this T cell receptor (beta chain) was detected a few times. The antigen is undetermined. This sample is part of a study of blood T cells in healthy people across ages. Study-level results: One million T cells yielded diversity estimates that were considered underestimates.

V was shortened by 8 bases and J by 5 bases, with 17 bases between the two germline ends. The CDR3 runs to 14 residues. Per germline, CDR1 MNHEY and CDR2 SVGEGT. They isolated at least 7 million PBMCs from each sample. A sample-barcoded 5' primer and a J-beta primer mix were used in a second PCR of about 7 to 12 cycles. A template-switch adaptor that had 12 random nucleotides put a tag on each cDNA molecule. TCRdb reprocessed the 5' RACE reads via MiXCR and lists one record per CDR3 protein. Of roughly 570,000 distinct CDR3 sequences listed, roughly 28% are singletons. V and J are TRBV6-2 or TRBV6-3 and TRBJ2-3; tentative D call: TRBD2 (5 bases). Material for sequencing was blood. The clonotype originates from a woman between 65 and 79 years old in good health. The CDR3 bases are TGTGCCAGCCGTAAGACGGGAAAATTAGATACGCAGTATTTT. Translating it yields CASRKTGKLDTQYF.